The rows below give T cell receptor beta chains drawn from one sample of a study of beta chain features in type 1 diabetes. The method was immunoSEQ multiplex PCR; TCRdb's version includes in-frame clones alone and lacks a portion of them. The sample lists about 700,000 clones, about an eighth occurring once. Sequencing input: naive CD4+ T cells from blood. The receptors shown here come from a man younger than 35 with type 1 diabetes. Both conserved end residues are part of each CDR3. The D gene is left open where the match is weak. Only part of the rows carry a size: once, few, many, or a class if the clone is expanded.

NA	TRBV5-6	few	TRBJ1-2	TGTGCCAGCAGCGACGGACGCTATGGCTACACCTTC	CASSDGRYGYTF
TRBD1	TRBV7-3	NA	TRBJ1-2	TGTGCCAGCAGCCCCGGACAGGGGCCTTACTATGGCTACACCTTC	CASSPGQGPYYGYTF
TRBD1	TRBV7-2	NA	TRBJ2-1	TGTGCCAGCAGCGTACGGCAAGGGGGCTGGAATGAGCAGTTCTTC	CASSVRQGGWNEQFF
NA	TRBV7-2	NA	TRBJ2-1	TGTGCCAGCAGCCCCCGAGGCGGGTTCTCCTACAATGAGCAGTTCTTC	CASSPRGGFSYNEQFF
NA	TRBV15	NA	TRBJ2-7	TGTGCCACCAGCAGAGAGGTAGGAGACCCCTACTACGAGCAGTACTTC	CATSREVGDPYYEQYF
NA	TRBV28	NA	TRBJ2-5	TGTGCCAGCAGAGAAGGGGTTGAGGAGACCCAGTACTTC	CASREGVEETQYF
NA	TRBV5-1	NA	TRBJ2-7	TGCGCCAGCAGCTTGGATTCTGGCGCGAGCTCCTACGAGCAGTACTTC	CASSLDSGASSYEQYF
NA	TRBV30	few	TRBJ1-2	TGTGCCTGGAGTGTAGTAAAAGTCAGGGGAAGGGGTGAAGGGCTGGATGGCTACACCTTC	CAWSVVKVRGRGEGLDGYTF
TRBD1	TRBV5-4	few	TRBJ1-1	TGTGCCAGCAGCCCGGGACAGGGTAAAACTGAAGCTTTCTTT	CASSPGQGKTEAFF
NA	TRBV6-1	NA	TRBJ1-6	TGTGCCAGCAGTGCTAGGGATTTTAGTTCACCCCTCCACTTT	CASSARDFSSPLHF
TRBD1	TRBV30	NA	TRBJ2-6	TGTGCCTGGAGTACCAGGGACAGGAGCGACTCTGGGGCCAACGTCCTGACTTTC	CAWSTRDRSDSGANVLTF
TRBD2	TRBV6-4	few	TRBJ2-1	TGTGCCAGCAGGAGACTAGCGGGGGGGAATGAGCAGTTCTTC	CASRRLAGGNEQFF